Listed here are 22 T cell receptor beta chains from one sample, sequenced in a study of vaccination effects on CD4 cells after COVID-19. Sequencing followed a ViraFEST assay step that expanded antigen-specific CD4+ T cells with viral peptide pools. Isolation of CD4+ T cells took place after less than twelve days of culture. Participants each got two BNT162b2 or mRNA-1273 vaccine doses. Produced via immunoSEQ multiplex PCR; TCRdb's table is partial and in-frame only. The sample has 30,000 or so clones, roughly 70% seen once. These receptors' targets are unknown. Sequenced material: CD4+ T cells from PBMCs cultured with HCoV-NL63 spike peptides, taken after COVID-19 vaccination. The receptors here all came from a human donor who received a COVID-19 vaccine.

CDR3 sequence reads: CASSATPWTQYF. DNA for the CDR3: TGTGCCAGCAGTGCCACCCCATGGACCCAGTACTTC. The chain joins TRBV12-3 or TRBV12-4 to TRBJ2-5; D gene ambiguous. This CDR3 is 12 amino acids long. V lost 5 bases to trimming and J lost 7 bases, with 11 bases between them.

In its sample, this clone was seen a few times. The chain is built from TRBV11-3 and TRBJ1-1, with D unclear. Germline CDR1 is SGHNT and CDR2 is YENEEA. The germline V and J ends were trimmed by 1 base and 4 bases, with 7 bases remaining between them. There are 13 residues in the CDR3. DNA for the CDR3: TGTGCCAGCAGCTTAGCTTCAAGCACTGAAGCTTTCTTT. Its translation is CASSLASSTEAFF. Full variable domain (rest looked up from reference TRBV11-3 and TRBJ1-1): EAGVVQSPRYKIIEKKQPVAFWCNPISGHNTLYWYLQNLGQGPELLIRYENEEAVDDSQLPKDRFSAERLKGVDSTLKIQPAELGDSAVYLCASSLASSTEAFFGQGTRLTVV.

This clone was seen a single time. The J gene is TRBJ2-7, the V gene TRBV19; possible D gene TRBD2, 5 bases. The CDR3 totals 14 residues. CDR1 is LNHDA, CDR2 SQIVND, per germline (reference sequence). Trimming pared 4 bases from V and 4 bases from J, leaving 14 bases between. In DNA, the CDR3 is TGTGCCAGTAGTAGTACTAGTCTCGTATACGAGCAGTACTTC. Its protein product is CASSSTSLVYEQYF.

This clone was seen a single time. This chain uses TRBV19 with TRBJ2-7; TRBD1 matches 7 bases. V lost 8 bases, J lost 3 bases, and 7 bases stayed unmatched. Germline V CDR1 and CDR2: LNHDA, SQIVND (reference sequence). This CDR3 contains 13 residues. The CDR3 loop reads CASRPTGIYEQYF. In DNA form, the CDR3 reads TGTGCCAGTCGACCGACAGGGATCTACGAGCAGTACTTC. Full variable domain (remainder filled in from reference TRBV19 and TRBJ2-7): DGGITQSPKYLFRKEGQNVTLSCEQNLNHDAMYWYRQDPGQGLRLIYYSQIVNDFQKGDIAEGYSVSREKKESFPLTVTSAQKNPTAFYLCASRPTGIYEQYFGPGTRLTVT.

This clone has only one observation. This chain links TRBV5-1 with TRBJ2-7; D may match TRBD1 or TRBD2 (6 bases each). Deletions cut 0 bases from V and 9 bases from J, with 22 bases between. CDR3 length equals 16 residues. Germline values: CDR1 SGHRS, CDR2 YFSETQ. CDR3 in amino acids: CASSLAGGTRNEVQYF. The CDR3 nucleotides are TGCGCCAGCAGCTTGGCCGGCGGGACACGCAATGAGGTGCAGTACTTC.

The rearrangement joins TRBV29-1 to TRBJ2-7; 10 bases match TRBD1. The germline CDR1 and CDR2 sequences are SQVTM and ANQGSEA. V trimming: 6 bases; J trimming: 5 bases; junction bases outside the gene matches: 7. CDR3 size: 13 residues. CDR3 region: CSVWGTGVHEQYF. The CDR3 DNA sequence: TGCAGCGTGTGGGGGACAGGGGTTCACGAGCAGTACTTC.

This rearrangement joins TRBV19 to TRBJ2-3; TRBD1 matches 9 bases. Germline-derived CDR1 and CDR2 are LNHDA and SQIVND (reference sequence). The CDR3 totals 16 residues. V lost 6 bases, J lost 0 bases, and 7 bases stayed unmatched. CDR3 in amino acids: CASRLRQGGSTDTQYF. As DNA, the CDR3 is TGTGCCAGTAGGCTCCGACAGGGGGGAAGCACAGATACGCAGTATTTT. Combining the CDR3 with reference TRBV19 and TRBJ2-3 gives the whole variable domain DGGITQSPKYLFRKEGQNVTLSCEQNLNHDAMYWYRQDPGQGLRLIYYSQIVNDFQKGDIAEGYSVSREKKESFPLTVTSAQKNPTAFYLCASRLRQGGSTDTQYFGPGTRLTVL.

The chain joins TRBV7-9 to TRBJ2-1; TRBD1 matches at 9 bases. The ends lost 0 bases at V and 6 bases at J; junction bases unmatched: 3. Germline values: CDR1 SEHNR, CDR2 FQNEAQ (reference sequence). The CDR3 loop spans 15 amino acids. In DNA form, the CDR3 reads TGTGCCAGCAGCTTAGCGGGACAGGGAGGCAATGAGCAGTTCTTC. Its protein product is CASSLAGQGGNEQFF.

The gene calls are TRBV10-2 and TRBJ2-7; 10 bases agree with TRBD1. V lost 6 bases to trimming and J lost 3 bases; unmatched junction nucleotides: 5. Germline V gene lookup returns CDR1 WSHSY and CDR2 SAAADI. CDR3 length: 14 residues. The CDR3 is CASSPGQGSYEQYF. The CDR3 bases are TGCGCCAGCAGCCCGGGACAGGGGAGCTACGAGCAGTACTTC.

The chain uses TRBV2 and TRBJ1-5; a weak D match, TRBD1 (5 bases). Germline V gene lookup returns CDR1 SNHLY and CDR2 FYNNEI. Trimming removed 8 bases at V and 3 bases at J, with 17 bases between. There are 15 residues in the CDR3. This CDR3 reads CASGRDRGDNQPQHF. For the CDR3, the DNA is TGTGCCAGCGGTAGGGACCGGGGGGACAATCAGCCCCAGCATTTT.

J is TRBJ2-4 and V is TRBV21-1. TRBV21-1 is a known pseudogene. The CDR3 runs 20 residues. In DNA form, the CDR3 reads TGTGCCAGCAGCAAAGTTATGATTATAAGACGGATACTAGCCAAAAACATTCAGTACTTC. Translating it yields CASSKVMIIRRILAKNIQYF.

The chain recombines TRBV3-1 (or the pseudogene TRBV3-2) with TRBJ2-1, with D unresolved. This CDR3 is 12 amino acids long. Trimming removed 4 bases from V and 10 bases from J, with 11 bases in between. The germline V gene encodes CDR1 LGHDT and CDR2 YNNKEL (reference sequence). The CDR3 region is CASSPPGSEQFF. CDR3 nucleotides: TGTGCCAGCAGCCCGCCGGGTTCAGAGCAGTTCTTC.

This chain links TRBV24-1 with TRBJ1-2, with TRBD1 as a possible D gene (6 bases). Looked up from germline, CDR1 is KGHDR and CDR2 is SFDVKD. Trimming removed 6 bases from V and 2 bases from J, with 9 bases in between. CDR3 size: 13 residues. CDR3 region: CATSLTGNYGYTF. The CDR3 nucleotides read TGTGCCACCAGTTTAACAGGGAACTATGGCTACACCTTC.

The V gene is TRBV11-2, the J gene TRBJ2-7; maybe TRBD1 (5 bases). CDR1 is SGHAT, CDR2 FQNNGV, per germline. Trimming pared 5 bases from V and 2 bases from J, leaving 16 bases between. CDR3 size: 15 residues. In nucleotides, the CDR3 is TGTGCCAGCAGCCCCTTTTTGACAGTTACCTACGAGCAGTACTTC. It is translated as CASSPFLTVTYEQYF.

This clone was detected a few times. V gene TRBV27 combines with J gene TRBJ2-2; no reliable D call. Germline assignment: CDR1 MNHEY and CDR2 SMNVEV (reference sequence). This CDR3 region has 16 residues. Trimming shortened V by 2 bases and J by 1 base, and 11 bases separated the two germline ends. The CDR3 sequence: CASSLQADLNTGELFF. The CDR3, as DNA: TGTGCCAGCAGTTTACAGGCAGACCTGAACACCGGGGAGCTGTTTTTT.

The V and J genes are TRBV3-1 (or the pseudogene TRBV3-2) and TRBJ1-3; D not resolved. This CDR3 is 13 amino acids long. V lost 3 bases, J lost 2 bases, and 5 bases lay in between. Germline lookup yields CDR1 LGHDT and CDR2 YNNKEL (reference sequence). The DNA for the CDR3 is TGTGCCAGCAGCCAGGGCCCTGGAAACACCATATATTTT. Its protein product is CASSQGPGNTIYF.

The CDR3 is CASSQGTGDDSGKLFF. DNA of the CDR3: TGTGCCAGCAGCCAAGGTACCGGGGACGACTCAGGAAAACTGTTTTTT. The rearrangement joins TRBV4-2 to TRBJ1-4; a possible D gene is TRBD1 (5 bases). Germline CDR1 LGHNA, CDR2 YNFKEQ. V lost 1 base to trimming and J lost 10 bases, with 19 bases between them. The CDR3 is 16 amino acids.

J is TRBJ1-1 and V is TRBV6-5; 7 bases agree with TRBD1. This CDR3 has 13 amino acids. V lost 5 bases and J lost 3; bases outside the gene matches: 3. Germline V gene lookup returns CDR1 MNHEY and CDR2 SVGAGI. DNA of the CDR3: TGTGCCAGCAGTCAACAGGGGTACACTGAAGCTTTCTTT. Its translation: CASSQQGYTEAFF.

The chain recombines TRBV7-2 with TRBJ1-4, with a possible D match to TRBD1 (6 bases). This CDR3 is 15 amino acids long. The V and J ends lost 1 base and 5 bases respectively, with 11 bases between them. Germline V lookup: CDR1 SGHTA, CDR2 FQGNSA. CDR3 sequence (DNA): TGTGCCAGCAGCTTAGACAGGGCCTCAAATGAAAAACTGTTTTTT. It codes for CASSLDRASNEKLFF.

This clone is classed as medium-sized. V is TRBV6-4 and J is TRBJ2-3; D may be TRBD2 (6 bases). Deletions cut 6 bases from V and 0 bases from J, with 7 bases between. This CDR3 has 13 residues. CDR1 and CDR2 from the germline V gene are MRHNA and SNTAGT. Here the CDR3 reads CASSSGSTDTQYF. The DNA of the CDR3 is TGTGCCAGCAGCAGCGGGAGCACAGATACGCAGTATTTT.

The rearrangement joins TRBV7-8 to TRBJ1-1, with TRBD1 identical over 8 bases. The V gene end was trimmed by 5 bases and the J gene end by 1 base; junction bases not matched to a gene: 6. Germline CDR1 and CDR2: SGHVS and FQNEAQ. This CDR3 has 15 residues. Here the CDR3 DNA reads TGTGCCAGCAGCCGAGACAGGGGCGAGAACACTGAAGCTTTCTTT. Its protein is CASSRDRGENTEAFF.

This clone was detected only a few times. The chain links TRBV7-9 to TRBJ2-1, with a possible D match to TRBD2 (5 bases). V gave up 1 base and J gave up 13 bases, with 11 bases separating them. This CDR3 region has 12 residues. Looked up from germline, CDR1 is SEHNR and CDR2 is FQNEAQ (reference sequence). CDR3 coding DNA: TGTGCCAGCAGCTTAGGATCCGAGGGTCAGTTCTTC. Its protein is CASSLGSEGQFF. Drawing the rest from reference TRBV7-9 and TRBJ2-1, the complete variable domain is DTGVSQNPRHKITKRGQNVTFRCDPISEHNRLYWYRQTLGQGPEFLTYFQNEAQLEKSRLLSDRFSAERPKGSFSTLEIQRTEQGDSAMYLCASSLGSEGQFFGPGTRLTVL.